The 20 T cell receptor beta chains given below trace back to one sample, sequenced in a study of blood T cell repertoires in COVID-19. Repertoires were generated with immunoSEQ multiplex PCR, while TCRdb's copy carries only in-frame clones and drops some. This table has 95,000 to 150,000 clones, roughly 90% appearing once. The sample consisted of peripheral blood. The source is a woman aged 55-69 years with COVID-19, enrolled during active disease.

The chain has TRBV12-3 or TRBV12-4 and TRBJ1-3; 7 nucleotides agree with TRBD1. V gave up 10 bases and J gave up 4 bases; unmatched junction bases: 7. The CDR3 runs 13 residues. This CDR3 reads CAIGGQSGNTIYF. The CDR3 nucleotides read TGTGCCATCGGGGGACAGTCCGGAAACACCATATATTTT.

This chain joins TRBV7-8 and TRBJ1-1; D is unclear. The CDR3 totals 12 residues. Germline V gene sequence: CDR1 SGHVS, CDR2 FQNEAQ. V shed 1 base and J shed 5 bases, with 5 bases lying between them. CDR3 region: CASSLERTEAFF. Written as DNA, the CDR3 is TGTGCCAGCAGCTTAGAACGGACTGAAGCTTTCTTT.

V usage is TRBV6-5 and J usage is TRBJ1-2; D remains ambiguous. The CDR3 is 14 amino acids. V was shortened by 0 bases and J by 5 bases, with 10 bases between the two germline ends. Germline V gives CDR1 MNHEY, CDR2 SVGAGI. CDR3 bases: TGTGCCAGCAGTTACTCGACTAACAGATATGGCTACACCTTC. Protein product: CASSYSTNRYGYTF.

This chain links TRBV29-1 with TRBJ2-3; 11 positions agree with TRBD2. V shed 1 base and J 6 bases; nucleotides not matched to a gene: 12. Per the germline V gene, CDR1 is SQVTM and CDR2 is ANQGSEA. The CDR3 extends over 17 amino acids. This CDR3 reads CSVEGLPSGGPEDTQYF. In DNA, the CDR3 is TGCAGCGTTGAAGGATTGCCTAGCGGGGGGCCCGAGGATACGCAGTATTTT.

The DNA of the CDR3 is TGTGCCAGCAGCTTAGAGGCTACTAGCCTCCAGTACTTC. Amino acid sequence: CASSLEATSLQYF. The chain joins TRBV11-3 to TRBJ2-5; D is possibly TRBD2 (6 bases). V dropped 0 bases and J dropped 10 bases, with 12 bases sitting between them. Germline V gene lookup returns CDR1 SGHNT and CDR2 YENEEA. The CDR3 has 13 residues.

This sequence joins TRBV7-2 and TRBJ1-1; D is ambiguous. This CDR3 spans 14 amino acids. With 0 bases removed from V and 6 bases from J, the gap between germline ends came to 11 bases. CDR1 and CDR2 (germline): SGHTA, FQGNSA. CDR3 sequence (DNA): TGTGCCAGCAGCTTAGCGCGAGGAGGTCCTGAAGCTTTCTTT. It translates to CASSLARGGPEAFF.

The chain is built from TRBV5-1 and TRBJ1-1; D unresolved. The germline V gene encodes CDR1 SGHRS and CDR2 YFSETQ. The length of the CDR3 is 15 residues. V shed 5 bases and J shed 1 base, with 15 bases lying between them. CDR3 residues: CASSLNPGRNTEAFF. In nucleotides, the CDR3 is TGCGCCAGCAGTCTGAATCCGGGAAGGAACACTGAAGCTTTCTTT.

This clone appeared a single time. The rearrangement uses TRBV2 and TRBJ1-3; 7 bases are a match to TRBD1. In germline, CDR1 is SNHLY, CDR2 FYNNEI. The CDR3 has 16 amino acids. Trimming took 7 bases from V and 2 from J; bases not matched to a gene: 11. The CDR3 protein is CASTYRGRQAGNTIYF. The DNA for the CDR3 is TGTGCCAGCACATACAGGGGCCGGCAGGCTGGAAACACCATATATTTT.

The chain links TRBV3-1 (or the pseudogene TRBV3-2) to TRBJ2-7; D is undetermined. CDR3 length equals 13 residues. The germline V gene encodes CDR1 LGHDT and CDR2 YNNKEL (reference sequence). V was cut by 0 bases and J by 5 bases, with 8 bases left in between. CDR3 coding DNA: TGTGCCAGCAGCCAAGAATGGAGCCACGAGCAGTACTTC. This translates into CASSQEWSHEQYF.

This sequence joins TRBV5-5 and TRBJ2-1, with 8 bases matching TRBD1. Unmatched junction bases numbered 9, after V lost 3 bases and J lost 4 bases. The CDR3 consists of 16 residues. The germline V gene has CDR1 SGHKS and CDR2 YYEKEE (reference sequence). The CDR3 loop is CASSSRTGNSYNEQFF. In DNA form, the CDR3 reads TGTGCCAGCAGCTCGAGGACAGGGAATTCTTACAATGAGCAGTTCTTC.

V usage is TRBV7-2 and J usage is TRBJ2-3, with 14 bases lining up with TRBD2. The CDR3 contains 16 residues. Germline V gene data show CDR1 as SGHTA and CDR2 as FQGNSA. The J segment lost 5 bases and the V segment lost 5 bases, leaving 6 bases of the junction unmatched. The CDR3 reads CASSVRLAGGVDTQYF. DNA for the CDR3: TGTGCCAGCAGCGTTCGACTAGCGGGGGGGGTAGATACGCAGTATTTT.

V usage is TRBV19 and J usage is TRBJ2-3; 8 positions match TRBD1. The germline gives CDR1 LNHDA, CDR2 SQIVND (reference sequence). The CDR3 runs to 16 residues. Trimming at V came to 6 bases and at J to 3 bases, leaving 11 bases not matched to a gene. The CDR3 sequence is CASRTRQGAWTDTQYF. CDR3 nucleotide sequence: TGTGCCAGTAGAACACGCCAGGGGGCATGGACAGATACGCAGTATTTT.

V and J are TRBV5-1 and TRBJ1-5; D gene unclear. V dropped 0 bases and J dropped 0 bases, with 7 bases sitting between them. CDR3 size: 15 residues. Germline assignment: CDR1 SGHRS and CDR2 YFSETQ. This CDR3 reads CASSLGGYSNQPQHF. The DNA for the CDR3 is TGCGCCAGCAGCTTGGGAGGGTATAGCAATCAGCCCCAGCATTTT.

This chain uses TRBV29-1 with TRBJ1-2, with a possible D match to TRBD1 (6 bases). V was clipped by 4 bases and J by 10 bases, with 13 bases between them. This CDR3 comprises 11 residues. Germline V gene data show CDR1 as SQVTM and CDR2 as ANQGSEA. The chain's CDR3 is CSVGMAGVYTF. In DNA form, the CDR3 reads TGCAGCGTTGGAATGGCAGGGGTCTACACCTTC.

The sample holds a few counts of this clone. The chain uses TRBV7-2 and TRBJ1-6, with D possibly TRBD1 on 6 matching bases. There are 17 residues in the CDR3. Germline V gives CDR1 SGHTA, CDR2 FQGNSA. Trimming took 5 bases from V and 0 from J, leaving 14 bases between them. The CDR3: CASSHSGGGSYNSPLHF. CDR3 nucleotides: TGTGCCAGCAGCCATAGTGGGGGCGGCTCCTATAATTCACCCCTCCACTTT.

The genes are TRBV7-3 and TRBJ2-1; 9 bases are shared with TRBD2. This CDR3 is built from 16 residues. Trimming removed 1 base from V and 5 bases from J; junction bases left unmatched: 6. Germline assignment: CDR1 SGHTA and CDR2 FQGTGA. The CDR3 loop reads CASSLMSGGPHNEQFF. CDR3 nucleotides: TGTGCCAGCAGCTTAATGAGCGGGGGGCCACACAATGAGCAGTTCTTC.

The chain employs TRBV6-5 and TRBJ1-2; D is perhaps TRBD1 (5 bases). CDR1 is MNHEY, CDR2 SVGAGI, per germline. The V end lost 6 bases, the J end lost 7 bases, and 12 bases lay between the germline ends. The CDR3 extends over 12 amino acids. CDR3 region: CASRARQGGYTF. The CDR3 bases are TGTGCCAGCAGAGCTCGGCAGGGTGGCTACACCTTC.

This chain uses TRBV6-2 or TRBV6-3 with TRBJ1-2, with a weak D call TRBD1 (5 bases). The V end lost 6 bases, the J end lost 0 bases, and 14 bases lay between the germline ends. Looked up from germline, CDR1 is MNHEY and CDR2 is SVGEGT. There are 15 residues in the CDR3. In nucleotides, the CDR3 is TGTGCCAGCAGCGAAACATGGGGCCCTAACTATGGCTACACCTTC. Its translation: CASSETWGPNYGYTF.

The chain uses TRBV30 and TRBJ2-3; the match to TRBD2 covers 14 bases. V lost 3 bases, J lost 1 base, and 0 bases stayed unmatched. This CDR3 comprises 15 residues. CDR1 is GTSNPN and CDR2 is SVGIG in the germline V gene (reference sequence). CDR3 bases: TGTGCCTGGAGGGGACTAGCGGGAGGCACAGATACGCAGTATTTT. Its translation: CAWRGLAGGTDTQYF.

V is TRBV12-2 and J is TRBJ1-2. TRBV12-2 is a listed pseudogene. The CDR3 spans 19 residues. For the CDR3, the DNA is TGTGCAAGTCGCTTAGGCCAGCGGGGTATGCGAGGGACGGACTATGGCTACACCTTC. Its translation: CASRLGQRGMRGTDYGYTF.